The 32 T cell receptor beta chains below were found in one sample sequenced in a study of CD8 T cells in ankylosing spondylitis. Study-level results: The study identified a TCR beta motif of under ten highly homologous variants that appeared characteristic of ankylosing spondylitis blood.

TCRdb itself ran the 5' RACE reads through MiXCR, one entry per CDR3 protein. This sample carries about 540,000 distinct CDR3 sequences, approximately 11% of them seen once, and the ten largest clones take under 7.5%. Their antigen targets remain unknown. The sequencing sample was made of blood, either unsorted or a sorted T cell fraction (not recorded which). Receptors originate from a male donor with ankylosing spondylitis.

In this sample, this clonotype turned up a few times. The gene calls are TRBV6-1 and TRBJ1-5; D is unresolved. This CDR3 has 13 amino acids. V was pared by 8 bases and J by 4 bases, with 12 bases between. Germline values: CDR1 MNHNS, CDR2 SASEGT. The CDR3 loop reads CASRIRENQPQHF. CDR3 DNA: TGTGCCAGCCGAATTAGAGAAAATCAGCCCCAGCATTTT.

This chain links TRBV20-1 with TRBJ2-7, with D hard to call. This CDR3 contains 13 residues. Trimming pared 2 bases from V and 5 bases from J, leaving 13 bases between. Per germline, CDR1 DFQATT and CDR2 SNEGSKA (reference sequence). In nucleotides, the CDR3 is TGCAGTGCTAGACCCGGGTCTGTGCACGAGCAGTACTTC. Residues: CSARPGSVHEQYF.

A remark on this clonotype: A read error may be the cause here, since a much bigger clone is one base away. The V gene is TRBV10-3, the J gene TRBJ2-7, with TRBD1 as a possible D gene (6 bases). The CDR3 consists of 12 residues. Trimming removed 3 bases from V and 4 bases from J, with 7 bases in between. Germline V gives CDR1 ENHRY, CDR2 SYGVKD. This CDR3 is CAISDQGYEQYV. The DNA for the CDR3 is TGTGCCATCAGTGACCAGGGGTACGAGCAGTACGTC.

The rearrangement joins TRBV7-8 to TRBJ2-5; weak D call: TRBD1 (6 bases). The CDR3 loop spans 15 amino acids. The germline V and J ends were trimmed by 5 bases and 0 bases, with 13 bases remaining between them. Looked up from germline, CDR1 is SGHVS and CDR2 is FQNEAQ. The CDR3 nucleotides read TGTGCCAGCAGCCTCGTGAGGACAGACCAAGAGACCCAGTACTTC. As protein: CASSLVRTDQETQYF.

The V gene is TRBV20-1, the J gene TRBJ2-1, with D possibly TRBD2 on 6 matching bases. Trimming left V 3 bases short and J 0 bases short, with 21 bases between. The CDR3 has 18 residues. Germline CDR1 is DFQATT and CDR2 is SNEGSKA (reference sequence). The CDR3 nucleotides are TGCAGTGCTAGGGAGCTCAGCGGGCACTACAGCTCCTACAATGAGCAGTTCTTC. It translates to CSARELSGHYSSYNEQFF.

This clonotype was found a few times. The chain carries TRBV12-3 or TRBV12-4 and TRBJ1-2, with a weak D call TRBD1 (5 bases). V shed 4 bases and J shed 3 bases, with 18 bases lying between them. The CDR3 has 16 residues. CDR3 nucleotide sequence: TGTGCCAGCAGTTCGAGGTTGGGGCCCCGCTACTATGGCTACACCTTC. This sequence encodes CASSSRLGPRYYGYTF.

This sequence joins TRBV20-1 and TRBJ1-5; maybe TRBD1 (5 bases). This CDR3 has 15 amino acids. V gave up 1 base and J gave up 1 base, with 11 bases separating them. Germline V gene sequence: CDR1 DFQATT, CDR2 SNEGSKA (reference sequence). CDR3 in DNA: TGCAGTGCTAGAGCCCCGGGACCGAGCAATCAGCCCCAGCATTTT. This codes for CSARAPGPSNQPQHF.

The chain joins TRBV5-1 to TRBJ1-5, with a possible D match to TRBD1 (5 bases). Germline CDR1 and CDR2: SGHRS and YFSETQ. V gave up 0 bases and J gave up 4 bases, with 11 bases separating them. The CDR3 covers 15 residues. The CDR3 coding sequence is TGCGCCAGCAGCTTGGCAGGGATGGTAAATCAGCCCCAGCATTTT. Translation gives CASSLAGMVNQPQHF.

This clonotype was counted only a few times. The rearrangement links TRBV10-3 to TRBJ1-4; D is uncertain. This CDR3 is 16 amino acids long. The germline V and J ends were trimmed by 4 bases and 11 bases, with 23 bases remaining between them. CDR1 and CDR2 from the germline V gene are ENHRY and SYGVKD. CDR3 sequence: CAISGTTPEEGGKLFF. DNA of the CDR3: TGTGCCATCAGTGGAACGACCCCGGAGGAGGGCGGGAAACTGTTTTTT.

Written as DNA, the CDR3 is TGCAGTGACCATTACCCAGGCTGCTACGAGCAGTACTTC. Its protein product is CSDHYPGCYEQYF. J is TRBJ2-7 and V is TRBV20-1; D not certain. Per germline, CDR1 DFQATT and CDR2 SNEGSKA (reference sequence). The CDR3 loop spans 13 amino acids. The ends were cut back, 7 bases at V and 3 bases at J, with 16 bases in the middle.

In its sample, this clonotype was seen many times. The chain links TRBV11-2 to TRBJ1-2; 9 bases map to TRBD1. CDR1 and CDR2 (germline): SGHAT, FQNNGV. The CDR3 extends over 15 amino acids. Germline trimming cut 2 bases from V and 5 bases from J; bases unmatched to any gene: 6. The CDR3 DNA reads as TGTGCCAGCAGCTTAACCGGGACAGGGACATATGGCTACACCTTC. Its translation: CASSLTGTGTYGYTF.

The chain is built from TRBV7-6 and TRBJ2-5; possibly TRBD1 for D (5 bases). The CDR3 extends over 15 amino acids. V lost 3 bases to trimming and J lost 4 bases, with 15 bases between them. CDR1 and CDR2 (germline): SGHVS, FNYEAQ. CDR3 residues: CASSFGAGWLETQYF. The CDR3 region has the DNA TGTGCCAGCAGCTTTGGGGCAGGGTGGTTAGAGACCCAGTACTTC.

The V call is TRBV9, the J call TRBJ2-3, with a possible D match to TRBD2 (5 bases). The V gene's germline CDR1 is SGDLS and CDR2 YYNGEE. This CDR3 region has 16 residues. Trimming removed 3 bases at V and 1 base at J, with 15 bases between. This CDR3 reads CASSAPDSARTDTQYF. As DNA, the CDR3 is TGTGCCAGCAGCGCCCCGGACTCCGCTCGCACAGATACGCAGTATTTT.

The V call is TRBV6-6, the J call TRBJ1-2; D is ambiguous. Looked up from germline, CDR1 is MNHNY and CDR2 is SVGAGI (reference sequence). V lost 2 bases and J 4 bases, leaving 8 bases between the germline ends. The length of the CDR3 is 13 residues. CDR3 amino acids: CASSYSAFYGYTF. CDR3 DNA sequence: TGTGCCAGCAGTTACAGCGCTTTCTATGGCTACACCTTC.

A few counts support this clonotype. The gene calls are TRBV11-2 and TRBJ2-1; TRBD2 agrees at 15 bases. The V and J ends lost 5 bases and 0 bases, in that order; junction bases with no gene match: 8. This CDR3 spans 19 amino acids. CDR1 and CDR2 (germline): SGHAT, FQNNGV. The CDR3, as DNA: TGTGCCAGCAGCCGGGGACTAGCGGGAGGCTCGTACTCCTACAATGAGCAGTTCTTC. This encodes CASSRGLAGGSYSYNEQFF.

The chain links TRBV5-1 to TRBJ2-7; TRBD2 matches at 10 bases. This CDR3 is built from 14 residues. Germline CDR1 reads SGHRS; CDR2 reads YFSETQ. The V segment lost 2 bases and the J segment 7 bases; nucleotides outside the gene matches: 6. CDR3 residues: CASSFTSGTGEQYF. In nucleotides, the CDR3 is TGCGCCAGCAGCTTCACTAGCGGGACGGGGGAGCAGTACTTC. Together with reference TRBV5-1 and TRBJ2-7, the CDR3 gives the full variable domain: KAGVTQTPRYLIKTRGQQVTLSCSPISGHRSVSWYQQTPGQGLQFLFEYFSETQRNKGNFPGRFSGRQFSNSRSEMNVSTLELGDSALYLCASSFTSGTGEQYFGPGTRLTVT.

This clonotype was found a few times. The chain couples TRBV27 to TRBJ2-2; possibly TRBD2 for D (6 bases). V was shortened by 0 bases and J by 2 bases, with 10 bases between the two germline ends. The CDR3 sequence is 16 residues long. Looked up from germline, CDR1 is MNHEY and CDR2 is SMNVEV (reference sequence). In nucleotides, the CDR3 is TGTGCCAGCAGTTTATCGATAGCGGTTAACACCGGGGAGCTGTTTTTT. It encodes CASSLSIAVNTGELFF.

This clonotype was counted only a few times. DNA of the CDR3: TGTGCCAGCAGTTTAGAATGGGAGAATTCACCCCTCCACTTT. Translating it yields CASSLEWENSPLHF. The chain joins TRBV12-3 or TRBV12-4 to TRBJ1-6; D is unclear. With 1 base removed from V and 7 bases from J, the gap between germline ends came to 8 bases. The CDR3 extends over 14 amino acids.

This clonotype showed up just a few times. V and J are TRBV29-1 and TRBJ1-1, with TRBD1 identical over 7 bases. Germline V lookup: CDR1 SQVTM, CDR2 ANQGSEA. This CDR3 has 14 residues. Unmatched junction bases numbered 9, after V lost 7 bases and J lost 1 base. The chain's CDR3 is CSAQRTGGNTEAFF. CDR3 nucleotide sequence: TGCAGCGCCCAGAGGACAGGTGGGAACACTGAAGCTTTCTTT.

This clonotype was observed at least ten times. The chain combines TRBV24-1 with TRBJ2-1; D is undetermined. The CDR3 is 16 amino acids. Germline CDR1 reads KGHDR; CDR2 reads SFDVKD. V lost 4 bases to trimming and J lost 4 bases, with 16 bases between them. CDR3 DNA sequence: TGTGCCACCAGTGAGTCTGGCGGAAAGTCATACAATGAGCAGTTCTTC. Amino acids: CATSESGGKSYNEQFF.

This clonotype has only a few counts. The chain uses TRBV7-8 and TRBJ2-1; D tentatively fits TRBD1 or TRBD2 (5 bases each). Germline V gives CDR1 SGHVS, CDR2 FQNEAQ. Trimming pared 4 bases from V and 7 bases from J, leaving 8 bases between. The CDR3 sequence is 12 residues long. CDR3 region: CASSWDLNEQFF. The CDR3 DNA follows: TGTGCCAGCAGCTGGGACCTTAATGAGCAGTTCTTC.

This clonotype appeared many times. This sequence joins TRBV20-1 and TRBJ1-1, with D possibly matching TRBD1 (5 bases). Trimming cost V 8 bases and J 10 bases, with 17 bases left between them. Germline-derived CDR1 and CDR2 are DFQATT and SNEGSKA (reference sequence). CDR3 length: 11 residues. CDR3 sequence: CSPGVRDPAFF. Here the CDR3 DNA reads TGCAGTCCAGGAGTGAGGGACCCAGCTTTCTTT.

This clonotype came up a few times. V is TRBV29-1 and J is TRBJ1-2; D perhaps matches TRBD1 (6 bases). The germline CDR1 and CDR2 sequences are SQVTM and ANQGSEA. The CDR3 sequence is 15 residues long. V was cut by 7 bases and J by 6 bases, with 24 bases left in between. The DNA of the CDR3 is TGCAGCGCCGAGCCGGCGGACAGTCGACGGGATGGCTACACCTTC. The encoded protein is CSAEPADSRRDGYTF. Looking up the rest from reference TRBV29-1 and TRBJ1-2 gives the full variable domain: SAVISQKPSRDICQRGTSLTIQCQVDSQVTMMFWYRQQPGQSLTLIATANQGSEATYESGFVIDKFPISRPNLTFSTLTVSNMSPEDSSIYLCSAEPADSRRDGYTFGSGTRLTVV.

This clonotype has a count of ten or more. The chain carries TRBV7-9 and TRBJ2-7; a possible D gene is TRBD2 (5 bases). CDR1 and CDR2 from the germline V gene are SEHNR and FQNEAQ (reference sequence). V was trimmed by 4 bases and J by 4 bases, leaving 11 bases between them. CDR3 length: 13 amino acids. In DNA, the CDR3 is TGTGCCAGCAGCTCCCGGCGAGGGTACGAGCAGTACTTC. The encoded protein is CASSSRRGYEQYF.

This chain links TRBV7-9 with TRBJ2-5, with 8 bases aligning to TRBD1. The ends lost 1 base at V and 5 bases at J; junction bases unmatched: 6. This CDR3 is 15 amino acids long. CDR1 SEHNR and CDR2 FQNEAQ come from the germline V gene (reference sequence). CDR3 sequence reads: CASSLGDRLRETQYF. CDR3 in DNA: TGTGCCAGCAGCTTAGGGGACAGGCTTCGGGAGACCCAGTACTTC.

The V gene is TRBV15, the J gene TRBJ2-5, with a possible D match to TRBD1 (6 bases). V dropped 0 bases and J dropped 13 bases, with 12 bases sitting between them. Germline CDR1 and CDR2: LNHNV and YYDKDF (reference sequence). The CDR3 consists of 12 residues. CDR3 sequence: CATSRDGGVGYF. The CDR3, as DNA: TGTGCCACCAGCAGAGATGGGGGCGTTGGGTACTTC.

The sample holds many counts of this clonotype. V and J are TRBV5-1 and TRBJ2-1; D tentatively fits TRBD1 or TRBD2 (5 bases each). This CDR3 is 13 amino acids long. The germline CDR1 and CDR2 sequences are SGHRS and YFSETQ. Trimming removed 0 bases at V and 9 bases at J, with 10 bases between. The chain's CDR3 is CASSLAGASEQFF. CDR3 sequence (DNA): TGCGCCAGCAGCTTGGCCGGGGCGTCTGAGCAGTTCTTC.

The genes are TRBV20-1 and TRBJ2-5; 10 bases align to TRBD1. There are 14 residues in the CDR3. V trimming: 5 bases; J trimming: 3 bases; junction bases outside the gene matches: 6. The germline CDR1 and CDR2 sequences are DFQATT and SNEGSKA (reference sequence). The CDR3 DNA sequence: TGCAGTGCTCCCGCGACAGGGGGCAAAGAGACCCAGTACTTC. It codes for CSAPATGGKETQYF.

The chain carries TRBV23-1 and TRBJ2-1, with D possibly matching TRBD1 (6 bases). TRBV23-1 is flagged as an ORF with uncertain function. There are 13 residues in the CDR3. Trimming left V 6 bases short and J 5 bases short, with 11 bases between. The CDR3, as DNA: TGCGCCAGCAGCCGGACAGAAGACAATGAGCAGTTCTTC. The encoded protein is CASSRTEDNEQFF.

This clonotype was observed a handful of times. The V call is TRBV20-1, the J call TRBJ2-1, with 8 positions matching TRBD2. The CDR3 totals 15 residues. The V segment lost 0 bases and the J segment 4 bases; nucleotides outside the gene matches: 5. In germline, CDR1 is DFQATT, CDR2 SNEGSKA (reference sequence). CDR3 loop: CSARDFKREYNEQFF. The CDR3 nucleotides are TGCAGTGCTAGAGATTTCAAGCGGGAGTACAATGAGCAGTTCTTC.

This clonotype was detected a few times. The rearrangement joins TRBV5-1 to TRBJ2-4; 7 bases match TRBD1. Germline lookup yields CDR1 SGHRS and CDR2 YFSETQ. The CDR3 loop spans 13 amino acids. Trimming removed 5 bases from V and 5 bases from J; junction bases left unmatched: 4. The CDR3: CASSRTGENIQYF. The DNA for the CDR3 is TGCGCCAGCAGTAGGACAGGCGAAAACATTCAGTACTTC.

V gene TRBV11-3 combines with J gene TRBJ2-2; D is unclear. CDR3 length: 16 amino acids. Germline-derived CDR1 and CDR2 are SGHNT and YENEEA. V lost 5 bases and J lost 0, with 13 bases in between. CDR3 sequence: CASSKFWVSNTGELFF. The CDR3 nucleotides are TGTGCCAGCAGCAAGTTCTGGGTCTCGAACACCGGGGAGCTGTTTTTT.